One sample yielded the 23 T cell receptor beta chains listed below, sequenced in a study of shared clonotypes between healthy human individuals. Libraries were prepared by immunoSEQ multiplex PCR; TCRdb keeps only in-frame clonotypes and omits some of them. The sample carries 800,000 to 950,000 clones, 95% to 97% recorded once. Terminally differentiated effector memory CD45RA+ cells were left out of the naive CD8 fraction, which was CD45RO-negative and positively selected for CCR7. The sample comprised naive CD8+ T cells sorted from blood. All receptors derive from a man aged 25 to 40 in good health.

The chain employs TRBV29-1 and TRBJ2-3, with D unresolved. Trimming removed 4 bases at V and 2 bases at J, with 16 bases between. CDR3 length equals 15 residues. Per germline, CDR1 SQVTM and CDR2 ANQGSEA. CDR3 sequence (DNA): TGCAGCGTTGTCTTTGTACGGGTCGACACAGATACGCAGTATTTT. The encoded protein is CSVVFVRVDTDTQYF.

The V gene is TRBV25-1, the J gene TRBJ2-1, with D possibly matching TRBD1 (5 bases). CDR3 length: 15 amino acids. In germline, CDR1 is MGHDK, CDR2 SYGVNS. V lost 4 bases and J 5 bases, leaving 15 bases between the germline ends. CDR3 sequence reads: CASSAYRWADNEQFF. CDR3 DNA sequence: TGTGCCAGCAGTGCCTACAGGTGGGCGGACAATGAGCAGTTCTTC. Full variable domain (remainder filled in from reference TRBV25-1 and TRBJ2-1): EADIYQTPRYLVIGTGKKITLECSQTMGHDKMYWYQQDPGMELHLIHYSYGVNSTEKGDLSSESTVSRIRTEHFPLTLESARPSHTSQYLCASSAYRWADNEQFFGPGTRLTVL.

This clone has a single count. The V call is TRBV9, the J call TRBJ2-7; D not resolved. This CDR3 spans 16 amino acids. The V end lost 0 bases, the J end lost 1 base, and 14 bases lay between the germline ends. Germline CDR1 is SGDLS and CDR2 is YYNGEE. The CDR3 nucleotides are TGTGCCAGCAGCGTAGGGCCACCGGGTTTGTCCTACGAGCAGTACTTC. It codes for CASSVGPPGLSYEQYF. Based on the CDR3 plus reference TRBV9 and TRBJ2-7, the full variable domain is DSGVTQTPKHLITATGQRVTLRCSPRSGDLSVYWYQQSLDQGLQFLIQYYNGEERAKGNILERFSAQQFPDLHSELNLSSLELGDSALYFCASSVGPPGLSYEQYFGPGTRLTVT.

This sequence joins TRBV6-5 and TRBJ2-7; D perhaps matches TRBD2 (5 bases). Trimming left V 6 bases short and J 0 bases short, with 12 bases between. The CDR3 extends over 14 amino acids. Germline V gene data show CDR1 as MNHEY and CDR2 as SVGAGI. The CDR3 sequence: CASSSPSGSYEQYF. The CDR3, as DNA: TGTGCCAGCAGCTCGCCCAGCGGCTCCTACGAGCAGTACTTC.

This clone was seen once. The CDR3 protein is CSVENDLAWAVNEQFF. In DNA, the CDR3 is TGCAGCGTTGAAAACGACCTAGCTTGGGCGGTCAATGAGCAGTTCTTC. V gene TRBV29-1 combines with J gene TRBJ2-1; D may be TRBD2 (5 bases). Germline V gene data show CDR1 as SQVTM and CDR2 as ANQGSEA. The CDR3 has 16 residues. V lost 2 bases and J 6 bases, leaving 20 bases between the germline ends.

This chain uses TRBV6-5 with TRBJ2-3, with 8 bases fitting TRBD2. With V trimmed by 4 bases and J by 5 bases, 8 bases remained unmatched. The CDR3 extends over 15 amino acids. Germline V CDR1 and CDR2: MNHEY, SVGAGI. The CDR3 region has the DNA TGTGCCAGCAGTTGGGTTAGCGGGAAGGTAGATACGCAGTATTTT. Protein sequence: CASSWVSGKVDTQYF.

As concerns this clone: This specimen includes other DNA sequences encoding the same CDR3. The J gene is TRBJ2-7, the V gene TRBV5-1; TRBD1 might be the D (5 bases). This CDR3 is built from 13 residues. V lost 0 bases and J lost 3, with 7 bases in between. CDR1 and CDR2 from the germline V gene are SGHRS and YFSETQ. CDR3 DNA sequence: TGCGCCAGCAGCTTGGACAGGAGCTACGAGCAGTACTTC. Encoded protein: CASSLDRSYEQYF.

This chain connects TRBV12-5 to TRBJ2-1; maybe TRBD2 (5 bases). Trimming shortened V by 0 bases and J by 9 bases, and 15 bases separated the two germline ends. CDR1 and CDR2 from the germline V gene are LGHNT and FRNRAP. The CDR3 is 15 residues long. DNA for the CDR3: TGTGCTAGTGGTTTGGTCCTGCCGGACTCAAGTGAGCAGTTCTTC. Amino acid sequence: CASGLVLPDSSEQFF.

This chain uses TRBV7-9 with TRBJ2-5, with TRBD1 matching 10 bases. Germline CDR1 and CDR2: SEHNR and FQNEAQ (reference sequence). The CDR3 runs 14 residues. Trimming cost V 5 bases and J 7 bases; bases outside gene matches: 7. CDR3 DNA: TGTGCCAGCAGCACCGGGACAGGGGAACGGACCCAGTACTTC. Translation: CASSTGTGERTQYF.

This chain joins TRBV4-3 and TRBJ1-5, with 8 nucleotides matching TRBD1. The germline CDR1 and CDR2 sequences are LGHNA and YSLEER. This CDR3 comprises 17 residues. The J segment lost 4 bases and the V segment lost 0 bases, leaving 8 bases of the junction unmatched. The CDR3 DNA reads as TGCGCCAGCAGCCAAGAAAGGGACAGGCCCCGAAATCAGCCCCAGCATTTT. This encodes CASSQERDRPRNQPQHF.

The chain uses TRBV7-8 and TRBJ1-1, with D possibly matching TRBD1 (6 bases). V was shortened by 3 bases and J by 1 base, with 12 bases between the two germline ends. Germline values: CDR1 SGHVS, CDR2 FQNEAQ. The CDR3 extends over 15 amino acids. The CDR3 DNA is TGTGCCAGCAGCTTCCATCAGGGGACGAACACTGAAGCTTTCTTT. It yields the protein CASSFHQGTNTEAFF.

CDR3 protein: CASGAGGAYEQYF. CDR3 coding DNA: TGCGCCAGCGGGGCGGGAGGGGCCTACGAGCAGTACTTC. This rearrangement joins TRBV4-1 to TRBJ2-7, with TRBD2 matching over 9 bases. Trimming at V came to 8 bases and at J to 2 bases, leaving 4 bases not matched to a gene. The V gene's germline CDR1 is MGHRA and CDR2 YSYEKL. The CDR3 consists of 13 residues.

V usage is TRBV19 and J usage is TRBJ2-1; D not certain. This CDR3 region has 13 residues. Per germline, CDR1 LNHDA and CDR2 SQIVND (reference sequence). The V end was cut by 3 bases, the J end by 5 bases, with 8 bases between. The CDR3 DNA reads TGTGCCAGTAGTATTGTGCTACACAATGAGCAGTTCTTC. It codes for CASSIVLHNEQFF.

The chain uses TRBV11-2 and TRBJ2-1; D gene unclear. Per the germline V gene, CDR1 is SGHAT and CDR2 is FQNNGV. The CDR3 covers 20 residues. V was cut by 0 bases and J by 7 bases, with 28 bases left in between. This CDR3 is CASSLDRFDPGLRKRNEQFF. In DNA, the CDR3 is TGTGCCAGCAGCTTAGATCGGTTTGACCCCGGCCTAAGAAAACGGAATGAGCAGTTCTTC.

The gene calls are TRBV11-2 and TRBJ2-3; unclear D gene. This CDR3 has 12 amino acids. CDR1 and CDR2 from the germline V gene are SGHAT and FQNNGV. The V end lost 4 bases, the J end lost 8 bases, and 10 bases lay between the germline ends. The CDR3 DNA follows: TGTGCCAGCAGCTCTCCGGAAGGTACGCAGTATTTT. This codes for CASSSPEGTQYF.

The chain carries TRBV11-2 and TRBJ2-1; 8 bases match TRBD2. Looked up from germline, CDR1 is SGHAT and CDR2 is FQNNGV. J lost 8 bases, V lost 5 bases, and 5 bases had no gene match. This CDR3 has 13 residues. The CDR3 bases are TGTGCCAGCAGCCCGGGACTAGTGGATGAGCAGTTCTTC. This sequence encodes CASSPGLVDEQFF.

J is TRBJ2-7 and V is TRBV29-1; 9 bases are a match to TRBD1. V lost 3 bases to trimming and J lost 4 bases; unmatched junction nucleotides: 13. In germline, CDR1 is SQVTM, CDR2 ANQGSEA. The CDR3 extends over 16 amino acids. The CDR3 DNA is TGCAGCGTTGAGGCAACCCGGGGACAGGGTACTTACGAGCAGTACTTC. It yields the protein CSVEATRGQGTYEQYF.

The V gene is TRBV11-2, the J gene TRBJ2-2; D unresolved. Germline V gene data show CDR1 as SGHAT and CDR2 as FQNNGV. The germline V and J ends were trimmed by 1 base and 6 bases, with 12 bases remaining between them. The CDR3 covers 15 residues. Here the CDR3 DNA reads TGTGCCAGCAGCTTAGGGCAGATGAAGGCCGGGGAGCTGTTTTTT. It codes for CASSLGQMKAGELFF.

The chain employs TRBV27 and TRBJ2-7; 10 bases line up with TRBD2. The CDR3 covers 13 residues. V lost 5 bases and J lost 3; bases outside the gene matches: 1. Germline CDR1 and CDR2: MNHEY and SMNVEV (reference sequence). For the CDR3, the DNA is TGTGCCAGCAGTAGGACTAGCGGCTACGAGCAGTACTTC. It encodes CASSRTSGYEQYF.

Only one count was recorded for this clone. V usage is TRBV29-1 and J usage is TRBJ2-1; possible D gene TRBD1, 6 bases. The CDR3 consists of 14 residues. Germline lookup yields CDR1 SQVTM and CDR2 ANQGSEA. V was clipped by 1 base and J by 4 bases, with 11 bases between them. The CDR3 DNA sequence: TGCAGCGTTGAAGGGGTAGGACAGTACAATGAGCAGTTCTTC. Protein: CSVEGVGQYNEQFF.

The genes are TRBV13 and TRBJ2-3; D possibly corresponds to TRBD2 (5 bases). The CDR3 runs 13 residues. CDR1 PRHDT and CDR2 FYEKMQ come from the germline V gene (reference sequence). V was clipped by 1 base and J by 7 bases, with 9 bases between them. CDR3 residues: CASSLAGFNTQYF. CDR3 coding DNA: TGTGCCAGCAGCTTAGCGGGGTTTAATACGCAGTATTTT.

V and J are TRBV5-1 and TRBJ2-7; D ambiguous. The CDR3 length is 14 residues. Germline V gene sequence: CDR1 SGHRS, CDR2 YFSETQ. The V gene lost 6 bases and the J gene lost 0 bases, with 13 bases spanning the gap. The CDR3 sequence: CASTLMGNSYEQYF. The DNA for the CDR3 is TGCGCCAGCACCCTGATGGGGAACTCCTACGAGCAGTACTTC.

The CDR3: CASKTGGDYEQYF. CDR3 nucleotides: TGCGCCTCGAAGACAGGGGGTGATTACGAGCAGTACTTC. This chain joins TRBV5-1 and TRBJ2-7; 9 nucleotides align to TRBD1. CDR3 length: 13 amino acids. J was trimmed by 4 bases and V by 10 bases; bases with no gene match: 9. Germline V gene data show CDR1 as SGHRS and CDR2 as YFSETQ.